This T cell receptor (beta chain) originates from a study of technical replicates of blood from several donors. The junction had 9 bases not matched to a gene; V was cut back by 4 bases and J by 6 bases. Germline V CDR1 and CDR2: SGHRS, YFSETQ. This CDR3 comprises 14 residues. Sequencing was performed with immunoSEQ multiplex PCR; in TCRdb, only in-frame clones are kept and a portion is missing. The table records 45,000 to 60,000 clones, 92% of them present only once. The chain has TRBV5-1 and TRBJ2-7, with 8 positions matching TRBD2. Sequencing used PBMCs. This TCR derives from a human donor in good health. Some clones in this sample may be carry-over from other donors' samples. CDR3 region: CASSPGLDISEQYF. CDR3 sequence (DNA): TGCGCCAGCAGCCCGGGACTAGATATCTCCGAGCAGTACTTC.